This T cell receptor beta chain was sequenced in a study of T cell responses to AZD1222 COVID-19 vaccine. Study-level information: Pooled together were second doses at about 4 or about 12 weeks.

Study results and caveats: Nearly half of spike-specific TCRs reportedly target variant regions that are unmutated in the B.1.351 and B.1.1.7 variants. Spike-specific TCR breadth and depth went up after people got two AZD1222 doses.

A note on this clone: Its target is unknown.

Profiled with immunoSEQ multiplex PCR; TCRdb holds only in-frame clones, not every one. The sample has 100,000 to 150,000 clones, about 89% seen once. V lost 4 bases and J lost 5, with 17 bases in between. The CDR3 is 15 residues long. Germline-derived CDR1 and CDR2 are MDHEN and SYDVKM. This TCR was recovered from an adult in good health. This chain uses TRBV28 with TRBJ1-2; weak D call: TRBD1 (5 bases). Source: peripheral blood, taken on day 0 of AZD1222 vaccination. The CDR3 nucleotides are TGTGCCAGCAGTTCCCCCGCAGGGAAGAAATATGGCTACACCTTC. Translation gives CASSSPAGKKYGYTF.